This TCR beta chain emerged from a study of human CD8 memory T cell subsets. In terms of frequency, this clonotype is medium-sized. Its specificity is unknown. Germline lookup yields CDR1 SGHKS and CDR2 YYEKEE (reference sequence). CDR3 length: 13 residues. The TCR beta sequencing libraries came from UMI-labeled 5' RACE. Reanalyzing the 5' RACE reads, TCRdb keeps one entry per CDR3 protein, without DNA. The sample shows approximately 7,800 distinct CDR3 sequences, and 21% sits with its ten largest clones. Buffy coats donated by healthy individuals were the origin of the PBMC. Total RNA was taken from around 140,000 sorted CD8+ T cells, in duplicate, per subset. Study-level findings and limits: Stem-like memory T cells and precursor exhausted T cells had repertoires whose mutual overlap was minimal. Greater diversity was suggested by Chao1 estimates for stem-like memory T cells than for precursor exhausted T cells.

This chain connects TRBV5-5 to TRBJ1-1; lacking DNA, the TRBD1 call made by TCRdb goes unchecked. This receptor was taken from a human donor in good health. The sequencing sample was made of CD8+ T cells from PBMCs. The CDR3 is CASTRSGADEAFF. The complete variable domain, with remaining parts taken from reference TRBV5-5 and TRBJ1-1, reads DAGVTQSPTHLIKTRGQQVTLRCSPISGHKSVSWYQQVLGQGPQFIFQYYEKEERGRGNFPDRFSARQFPNYSSELNVNALLLGDSALYLCASTRSGADEAFFGQGTRLTVV.